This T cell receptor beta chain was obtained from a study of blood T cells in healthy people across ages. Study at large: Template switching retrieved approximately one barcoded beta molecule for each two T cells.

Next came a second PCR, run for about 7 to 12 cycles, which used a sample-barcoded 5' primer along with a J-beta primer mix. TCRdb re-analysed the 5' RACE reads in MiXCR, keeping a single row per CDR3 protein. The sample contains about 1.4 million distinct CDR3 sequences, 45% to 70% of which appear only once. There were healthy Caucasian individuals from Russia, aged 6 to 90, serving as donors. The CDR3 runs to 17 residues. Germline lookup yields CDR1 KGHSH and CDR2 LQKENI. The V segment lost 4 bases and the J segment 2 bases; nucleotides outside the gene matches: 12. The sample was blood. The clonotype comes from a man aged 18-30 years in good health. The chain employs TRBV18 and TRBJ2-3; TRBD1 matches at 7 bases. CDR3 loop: CASSQTDREGFTDTQYF. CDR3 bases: TGTGCCAGCTCACAAACCGACAGGGAAGGTTTCACAGATACGCAGTATTTT.